This T cell receptor beta chain comes out of a study of shared clonotypes between healthy human individuals. Study context: Per donor, three plates held CD4 naive cells, three held CD4 memory, two held CD8 naive and one held CD8 memory. Points from the study as a whole: A reduction in generation probabilities was seen for non-shared clonotypes relative to those shared by all four donors. Some naive CD4 clonotypes, 4.5% to 5.5%, turned up in common across several donors.

Worth noting for this clone: No antigen is known for it.

For each subset, genomic DNA was distributed in equal portions over several immunoSEQ plates. Only in-frame clones appear in the TCRdb table, and some are missing; sequencing was by immunoSEQ multiplex PCR. The table records some 700,000 clones, 90% of them present only once. The CDR3 is 17 amino acids. V lost 3 bases, J lost 2 bases, and 19 bases lay in between. Germline V lookup: CDR1 PRHDT, CDR2 FYEKMQ (reference sequence). The sample was memory CD8+ T cells from PBMCs. Described subset: CD45RO+ cells pooled with CCR7-negative TemRA cells. This TCR was recovered from a man younger than 35 in good health. Some clones in this sample may be carry-over from other donors' samples. The gene calls are TRBV13 and TRBJ1-2, with D tentatively TRBD1 (6 bases). CDR3 in DNA: TGTGCCAGCAGCTTGTCGAGTTTCGGACAGATCAACTATGGCTACACCTTC. This codes for CASSLSSFGQINYGYTF.